Listed here are 2 T cell receptor beta chains from one sample, sequenced in a study of read filtering for tumor transcriptome and immune sequencing. The library was built from around 0.4 ug RNA with molecular barcoded adaptors for alpha/delta and beta/gamma chains. TCRdb itself ran the reads through MiXCR, one entry per CDR3 protein. The profile shows 75,000 to 95,000 distinct CDR3 sequences, about 22% of them singletons. Sequencing was done on a sample of a population of CD138-negative cells sorted from bone marrow. These receptor sequences come from a donor aged 40 or older with multiple myeloma.

This clonotype appeared many times. The chain has TRBV21-1 and TRBJ2-5; the table calls TRBD2, which could not be checked here. TRBV21-1 is termed a pseudogene. The CDR3 loop spans 16 amino acids. The chain's CDR3 is CASSKAEDLEQETQYF. The CDR3 nucleotides read TGTGCCAGCAGCAAAGCAGAGGACTTGGAACAAGAGACCCAGTACTTC.

The rearrangement uses TRBV15 and TRBJ2-5; 10 nucleotides align to TRBD2. The V gene end was trimmed by 1 base and the J gene end by 4 bases; junction bases not matched to a gene: 6. The CDR3 has 16 residues. Germline V CDR1 and CDR2: LNHNV, YYDKDF (reference sequence). In DNA form, the CDR3 reads TGTGCCACCAGCAGAGTGCTAGCGGGGGAAGGAGAGACCCAGTACTTC. Translation: CATSRVLAGEGETQYF. Combining the CDR3 with reference TRBV15 and TRBJ2-5 gives the whole variable domain DAMVIQNPRYQVTQFGKPVTLSCSQTLNHNVMYWYQQKSSQAPKLLFHYYDKDFNNEADTPDNFQSRRPNTSFCFLDIRSPGLGDTAMYLCATSRVLAGEGETQYFGPGTRLLVL.